The 8 T cell receptor beta chains below come from one sample, sequenced in a study of T cell responses to AZD1222 COVID-19 vaccine. TCRdb's copy holds only in-frame clones and misses some; the assay was immunoSEQ multiplex PCR. The repertoire holds some 64,000 clones, with less than 90% as singletons. Specimen: peripheral blood, collected on day 0 of AZD1222 vaccination. Receptors originate from an adult in good health.

The chain couples TRBV29-1 to TRBJ2-5, with D unresolved. The CDR3 has 11 residues. CDR1 SQVTM and CDR2 ANQGSEA come from the germline V gene. V lost 8 bases to trimming and J lost 5 bases, with 12 bases between them. CDR3 sequence (DNA): TGCAGCTTAAAGCTTGCGGAGACCCAGTACTTC. Its translation: CSLKLAETQYF.

This chain uses TRBV6-5 with TRBJ2-3, with 7 bases identical to TRBD1. The V and J ends lost 7 bases and 1 base, in that order; junction bases with no gene match: 8. CDR1 MNHEY and CDR2 SVGAGI come from the germline V gene. The CDR3 runs 15 residues. CDR3 coding DNA: TGTGCCAGCACGGGTGACAGGGATGGCACAGATACGCAGTATTTT. This sequence encodes CASTGDRDGTDTQYF.

The count of this clone is one. The rearrangement uses TRBV19 and TRBJ1-6; TRBD1 agrees at 8 bases. The CDR3 spans 17 residues. Unmatched junction bases numbered 4, after V lost 3 bases and J lost 0 bases. The germline V gene encodes CDR1 LNHDA and CDR2 SQIVND (reference sequence). In DNA form, the CDR3 reads TGTGCCAGTAGTATCGCGACAGGGGACTCCTATAATTCACCCCTCCACTTT. Amino acids: CASSIATGDSYNSPLHF.

The chain uses TRBV27 and TRBJ1-6; no clear D gene. CDR1 is MNHEY, CDR2 SMNVEV, per germline (reference sequence). The CDR3 has 12 amino acids. Trimming stripped 1 base from V and 10 bases from J, with 5 bases between. The CDR3 DNA follows: TGTGCCAGCAGTTTATTCGGCTCACCCCTCCACTTT. Residues: CASSLFGSPLHF.

V gene TRBV6-5 combines with J gene TRBJ2-2; D possibly corresponds to TRBD1 (5 bases). The CDR3 sequence is 16 residues long. Per the germline V gene, CDR1 is MNHEY and CDR2 is SVGAGI. The V end was cut by 0 bases, the J end by 1 base, with 9 bases between. Here the CDR3 reads CASSYSMTVNTGELFF. The CDR3 bases are TGTGCCAGCAGTTACTCGATGACAGTGAACACCGGGGAGCTGTTTTTT.

The J gene is TRBJ2-2, the V gene TRBV12-5, with 8 bases aligning to TRBD2. The ends lost 3 bases at V and 6 bases at J; junction bases unmatched: 9. In germline, CDR1 is LGHNT, CDR2 FRNRAP. This CDR3 is built from 16 residues. For the CDR3, the DNA is TGTGCTAGTGGTTTACCCCGGGGGGGCGGGGCCGGGGAGCTGTTTTTT. Translation: CASGLPRGGGAGELFF.

The CDR3 DNA sequence: TGCAGTGCTAGTAAGGTAGCGGGAAACACAGATACGCAGTATTTT. It encodes CSASKVAGNTDTQYF. The chain joins TRBV20-1 to TRBJ2-3, with 8 nucleotides matching TRBD2. Germline assignment: CDR1 DFQATT and CDR2 SNEGSKA (reference sequence). The CDR3 totals 15 residues. The V and J ends lost 3 bases and 2 bases, in that order; junction bases with no gene match: 7.

This clone was recorded a few times. The genes are TRBV7-2 and TRBJ1-4; D is perhaps TRBD1 (5 bases). The CDR3 has 16 residues. CDR1 SGHTA and CDR2 FQGNSA come from the germline V gene. The germline V and J ends were trimmed by 2 bases and 0 bases, with 10 bases remaining between them. This CDR3 is CASSLWGKATNEKLFF. The CDR3 DNA follows: TGTGCCAGCAGCTTATGGGGGAAGGCAACTAATGAAAAACTGTTTTTT.